This TCR beta chain emerged from a study of identical twins. Study-wide points: It was possible that invariant MAIT and iNKT cells partly confounded the zero-insertion analyses.

At least ten counts were recorded for this clonotype. Its antigen remains unidentified. MiXCR was run by TCRdb on the 5' RACE reads, yielding one entry per CDR3 protein. Among around 290,000 distinct CDR3 sequences listed, 9.5% were seen once. V dropped 8 bases and J dropped 0 bases, with 10 bases sitting between them. The CDR3 sequence is 14 residues long. Germline V CDR1 and CDR2: MGHDK, SYGVNS. This same sample was also part of a study on yellow fever vaccine responses in identical twins.

The chain employs TRBV25-1 and TRBJ1-4; no definite D call. This sequence was found in a woman under 30 in good health. Sequenced material: CD8+ T cells sorted from blood. For the CDR3, the DNA is TGTGCCAGCCAAAACGCTGCAACTAATGAAAAACTGTTTTTT. It encodes CASQNAATNEKLFF. Drawing the rest from reference TRBV25-1 and TRBJ1-4, the complete variable domain is EADIYQTPRYLVIGTGKKITLECSQTMGHDKMYWYQQDPGMELHLIHYSYGVNSTEKGDLSSESTVSRIRTEHFPLTLESARPSHTSQYLCASQNAATNEKLFFGSGTQLSVL.